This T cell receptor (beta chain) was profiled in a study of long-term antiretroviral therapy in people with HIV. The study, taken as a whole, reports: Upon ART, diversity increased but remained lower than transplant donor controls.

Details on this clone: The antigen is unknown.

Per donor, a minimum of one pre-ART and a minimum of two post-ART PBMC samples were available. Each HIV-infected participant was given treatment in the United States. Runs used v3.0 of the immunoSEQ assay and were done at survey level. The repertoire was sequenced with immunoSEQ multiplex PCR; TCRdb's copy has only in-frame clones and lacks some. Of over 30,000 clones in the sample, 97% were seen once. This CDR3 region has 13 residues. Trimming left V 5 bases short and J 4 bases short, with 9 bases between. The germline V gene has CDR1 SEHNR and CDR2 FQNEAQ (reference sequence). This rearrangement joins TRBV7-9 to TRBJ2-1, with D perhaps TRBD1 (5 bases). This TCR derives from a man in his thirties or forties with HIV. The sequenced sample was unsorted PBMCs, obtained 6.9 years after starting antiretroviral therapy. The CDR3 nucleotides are TGTGCCAGCAGCCCAACAGGTTACAATGAGCAGTTCTTC. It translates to CASSPTGYNEQFF.